These 28 T cell receptor beta chains share one sample of origin, sequenced in a study of OX40 agonist ivuxolimab in advanced cancers. Libraries were prepared by immunoSEQ multiplex PCR; TCRdb keeps only in-frame clonotypes and omits some of them. The sample contains fewer than 15,000 clones, under 80% of which appear only once. Specimen: CD4+ or CD8+ T cells sorted from blood, collected in a trial of the OX40 agonist ivuxolimab. These receptors all come from an adult with an advanced solid tumor such as melanoma, head and neck, liver or kidney cancer.

This clone was detected only a few times. The chain recombines TRBV27 with TRBJ1-5, with no clear D. The CDR3 runs 13 residues. Trimming took off 4 bases at V and 7 bases at J, with 11 bases between the two ends. Germline V gene data show CDR1 as MNHEY and CDR2 as SMNVEV (reference sequence). CDR3 bases: TGTGCCAGCAGTTCGGAGGAGAGCCAGCCCCAGCATTTT. Encoded protein: CASSSEESQPQHF.

J is TRBJ2-1 and V is TRBV29-1; TRBD1 aligns across 8 bases. Germline CDR1 reads SQVTM; CDR2 reads ANQGSEA. The V segment lost 3 bases and the J segment 3 bases; nucleotides outside the gene matches: 7. The CDR3 totals 15 residues. CDR3 amino acids: CSVELGRGHYNEQFF. CDR3 DNA sequence: TGCAGCGTTGAGCTTGGCAGGGGGCACTACAATGAGCAGTTCTTC.

The chain is built from TRBV7-2 and TRBJ1-1; 10 bases agree with TRBD1. The V and J ends lost 5 bases and 1 base, in that order; junction bases with no gene match: 4. CDR1 is SGHTA and CDR2 is FQGNSA in the germline V gene. The CDR3 sequence is 15 residues long. This chain's CDR3 is CASSQTGGRNTEAFF. The CDR3, as DNA: TGTGCCAGCAGCCAGACAGGGGGCCGGAACACTGAAGCTTTCTTT.

In this sample, this clone turned up a few times. The rearrangement uses TRBV7-9 and TRBJ2-3; 7 nucleotides align to TRBD1. The length of the CDR3 is 12 residues. J gave up 7 bases and V 5 bases, and 3 bases lay outside the gene matches. Per germline, CDR1 SEHNR and CDR2 FQNEAQ (reference sequence). CDR3: CASSPGGYTQYF. CDR3 DNA sequence: TGTGCCAGCAGCCCAGGGGGTTATACGCAGTATTTT. Supplemented by reference TRBV7-9 and TRBJ2-3, the full variable domain reads DTGVSQNPRHKITKRGQNVTFRCDPISEHNRLYWYRQTLGQGPEFLTYFQNEAQLEKSRLLSDRFSAERPKGSFSTLEIQRTEQGDSAMYLCASSPGGYTQYFGPGTRLTVL.

J is TRBJ2-1 and V is TRBV27; no reliable D call. Between the trimmed V and J ends, which lost 8 bases and 7 bases, there was a span of 15 bases. CDR1 and CDR2 from the germline V gene are MNHEY and SMNVEV (reference sequence). The CDR3 totals 13 residues. The CDR3 sequence: CASAWATRNEQFF. CDR3 nucleotide sequence: TGTGCCAGCGCCTGGGCGACACGGAATGAGCAGTTCTTC.

The chain joins TRBV5-5 to TRBJ2-1; 9 nucleotides align to TRBD1. In germline, CDR1 is SGHKS, CDR2 YYEKEE (reference sequence). J gave up 10 bases and V 0 bases, and 5 bases lay outside the gene matches. The CDR3 sequence is 14 residues long. CDR3 sequence: CASSLDRGLSEQFF. The CDR3 nucleotides are TGTGCCAGCAGCTTGGACAGGGGGCTTAGCGAGCAGTTCTTC.

V and J are TRBV6-6 and TRBJ2-7, with 13 bases aligning to TRBD2. V dropped 4 bases and J dropped 4; count of bases not matched to a gene: 7. This CDR3 is built from 16 residues. In germline, CDR1 is MNHNY, CDR2 SVGAGI (reference sequence). CDR3 sequence reads: CASSFLTSGRGYEQYF. In nucleotides, the CDR3 is TGTGCCAGCAGTTTTCTCACTAGCGGGAGGGGATACGAGCAGTACTTC.

This clone has just a few counts. The chain uses TRBV27 and TRBJ2-3; 7 positions agree with TRBD2. J was trimmed by 1 base and V by 3 bases; bases with no gene match: 16. The germline V gene encodes CDR1 MNHEY and CDR2 SMNVEV (reference sequence). This CDR3 has 19 amino acids. The CDR3 nucleotides are TGTGCCAGCAGTTTCCCTTCCACTCCAGCGGGGATCCGCACAGATACGCAGTATTTT. Translation gives CASSFPSTPAGIRTDTQYF.

This clone was observed a single time. The chain couples TRBV5-1 to TRBJ2-7; D is unresolved. Germline CDR1 SGHRS, CDR2 YFSETQ. V dropped 0 bases and J dropped 3 bases, with 7 bases sitting between them. This CDR3 contains 13 residues. DNA of the CDR3: TGCGCCAGCAGCTTGGTCAGCAGCTACGAGCAGTACTTC. Its protein is CASSLVSSYEQYF.

Comments on this clone: In the same sample, other DNA sequences code for this CDR3. The genes are TRBV2 and TRBJ2-7, with 8 bases that match TRBD2. The V gene's germline CDR1 is SNHLY and CDR2 FYNNEI. The CDR3 has 14 residues. V dropped 6 bases and J dropped 4; count of bases not matched to a gene: 8. DNA for the CDR3: TGTGCCAGCAGAGGGGAGCGGGAGACTTACGAGCAGTACTTC. Its protein is CASRGERETYEQYF.

This clone is a singleton in its sample. The rearrangement links TRBV6-5 to TRBJ2-7; no clear D. Trimming stripped 0 bases from V and 3 bases from J, with 6 bases between. The V gene's germline CDR1 is MNHEY and CDR2 SVGAGI. This CDR3 is 13 amino acids long. CDR3 nucleotides: TGTGCCAGCAGTTACTCTATCAGCTACGAGCAGTACTTC. Translating gives CASSYSISYEQYF.

The chain combines TRBV9 with TRBJ1-2; D is undetermined. The V and J ends lost 3 bases and 3 bases respectively, with 18 bases between them. The CDR3 loop spans 16 amino acids. CDR1 and CDR2 (germline): SGDLS, YYNGEE. The CDR3 nucleotides are TGTGCCAGCAGCGGCATATTCGGACTGCTTGACTATGGCTACACCTTC. This gives the protein CASSGIFGLLDYGYTF.

This clone appeared a few times. The chain has TRBV2 and TRBJ2-1; D ambiguous. The V gene lost 3 bases and the J gene lost 8 bases, with 8 bases spanning the gap. Germline CDR1 and CDR2: SNHLY and FYNNEI. The CDR3 spans 12 residues. The CDR3 DNA sequence: TGTGCCAGCAGTGAGGTGTGGTATGAGCAGTTCTTC. The encoded protein is CASSEVWYEQFF. The full variable domain, completed using reference TRBV2 and TRBJ2-1, is EPEVTQTPSHQVTQMGQEVILRCVPISNHLYFYWYRQILGQKVEFLVSFYNNEISEKSEIFDDQFSVERPDGSNFTLKIRSTKLEDSAMYFCASSEVWYEQFFGPGTRLTVL.

This clone is a singleton in its sample. V usage is TRBV7-2 and J usage is TRBJ2-7, with D possibly matching TRBD2 (6 bases). Germline loops: CDR1 SGHTA, CDR2 FQGNSA. This CDR3 comprises 14 residues. V was clipped by 4 bases and J by 4 bases, with 14 bases between them. The CDR3 DNA reads as TGTGCCAGCAGCTGGGGGGTCGGCGGGTACGAGCAGTACTTC. Residues: CASSWGVGGYEQYF.

This sequence joins TRBV7-3 and TRBJ2-7; tentatively, D is TRBD2 (5 bases). The CDR3 is made up of 13 amino acids. Trimming cost V 4 bases and J 7 bases, with 14 bases left between them. Germline assignment: CDR1 SGHTA and CDR2 FQGTGA. This CDR3 reads CASSSSGPGEQYF. DNA for the CDR3: TGTGCCAGCAGCTCCTCGGGTCCGGGAGAGCAGTACTTC.

This chain links TRBV7-9 with TRBJ2-5, with TRBD2 identical over 9 bases. The length of the CDR3 is 15 residues. Per germline, CDR1 SEHNR and CDR2 FQNEAQ (reference sequence). The ends lost 5 bases at V and 5 bases at J; junction bases unmatched: 9. The CDR3 region has the DNA TGTGCCAGCAGCCTGCCAGGACTAGCGAGCGAGACCCAGTACTTC. It codes for CASSLPGLASETQYF.

CDR3 residues: CAHNGGATINEQFF. CDR3 sequence (DNA): TGTGCCCATAACGGGGGGGCAACGATCAATGAGCAGTTCTTC. The chain uses TRBV30 and TRBJ2-1; 8 bases match TRBD2. The junction had 12 bases not matched to a gene; V was cut back by 8 bases and J by 6 bases. CDR3 length: 14 residues. CDR1 is GTSNPN, CDR2 SVGIG, per germline (reference sequence).

The V and J genes are TRBV13 and TRBJ1-2, with 7 bases matching TRBD1. Germline values: CDR1 PRHDT, CDR2 FYEKMQ (reference sequence). The CDR3 length is 16 residues. V lost 0 bases to trimming and J lost 4 bases; unmatched junction nucleotides: 8. CDR3 sequence: CASSLGPAGQSYGYTF. The DNA of the CDR3 is TGTGCCAGCAGCTTAGGGCCCGCGGGACAGAGCTATGGCTACACCTTC.

The chain joins TRBV6-1 to TRBJ2-3; D not resolved. The V and J ends lost 0 bases and 0 bases respectively, with 10 bases between them. The CDR3 extends over 16 amino acids. Germline lookup yields CDR1 MNHNS and CDR2 SASEGT. The CDR3, as DNA: TGTGCCAGCAGTGAAGCGACGGTGCTTAGCACAGATACGCAGTATTTT. Translated: CASSEATVLSTDTQYF.

The rearrangement joins TRBV10-2 to TRBJ1-6; no clear D. The CDR3 consists of 12 residues. Germline loops: CDR1 WSHSY, CDR2 SAAADI. The V end lost 0 bases, the J end lost 9 bases, and 3 bases lay between the germline ends. CDR3 sequence: CASSESPSPLHF. As DNA, the CDR3 is TGCGCCAGCAGTGAGTCTCCTTCACCCCTCCACTTT.

This chain connects TRBV6-6 to TRBJ2-1; 7 bases are a match to TRBD1. The junction had 5 bases not matched to a gene; V was cut back by 1 base and J by 5 bases. The germline V gene has CDR1 MNHNY and CDR2 SVGAGI (reference sequence). The CDR3 loop spans 15 amino acids. The CDR3 loop reads CASSYLAGGDNEQFF. CDR3 sequence (DNA): TGTGCCAGCAGTTACTTGGCAGGGGGTGACAATGAGCAGTTCTTC.

The CDR3 DNA reads TGTGCCAGTAGCACCATAGCGGGAGTCCCCCAAGAGACCCAGTACTTC. Amino acid sequence: CASSTIAGVPQETQYF. The chain links TRBV19 to TRBJ2-5; 9 nucleotides align to TRBD2. With V trimmed by 6 bases and J by 1 base, 9 bases remained unmatched. The germline V gene has CDR1 LNHDA and CDR2 SQIVND (reference sequence). This CDR3 comprises 16 residues.

The chain is built from TRBV5-6 and TRBJ1-2; D is unclear. The germline CDR1 and CDR2 sequences are SGHDT and YYEEEE. The length of the CDR3 is 14 residues. V was clipped by 2 bases and J by 2 bases, with 10 bases between them. The DNA of the CDR3 is TGTGCCAGCAGCTTCTATCTTCAAAACTATGGCTACACCTTC. Amino acid sequence: CASSFYLQNYGYTF.

The V gene is TRBV15, the J gene TRBJ2-1; TRBD2 agrees at 7 bases. Germline CDR1 is LNHNV and CDR2 is YYDKDF (reference sequence). J was trimmed by 7 bases and V by 0 bases; bases with no gene match: 15. CDR3 length equals 18 residues. The CDR3 DNA reads TGTGCCACCAGCAGAGATCAACTTCTAGCGGCCCCAATTAATGAGCAGTTCTTC. Amino acids: CATSRDQLLAAPINEQFF.

This chain connects TRBV4-1 to TRBJ2-1, with D possibly called TRBD1 or TRBD2 (6 bases each). CDR1 and CDR2 (germline): MGHRA, YSYEKL. Trimming cost V 1 base and J 6 bases, with 16 bases left between them. CDR3 length: 16 residues. The CDR3 DNA reads TGCGCCAGCAGCCAAGGATGGGGGGCGCGGGGCAATGAGCAGTTCTTC. It is translated as CASSQGWGARGNEQFF.

The genes are TRBV9 and TRBJ1-1; 7 bases match TRBD1. This CDR3 spans 14 amino acids. Germline values: CDR1 SGDLS, CDR2 YYNGEE. With V trimmed by 4 bases and J by 1 base, 4 bases remained unmatched. The CDR3 DNA follows: TGTGCCAGCAGCTACACAGGGGAGAACACTGAAGCTTTCTTT. Its translation: CASSYTGENTEAFF.

A remark on this clone: An end of the junction does not agree with germline; a read error may underlie this. V is TRBV7-7 and J is TRBJ2-2, with D tentatively TRBD1 (5 bases). This CDR3 comprises 13 residues. Germline V gives CDR1 SSHAT, CDR2 FNYEAQ (reference sequence). CDR3 sequence reads: CASSLGETGELFF. In DNA form, the CDR3 reads TGTGCTAGCAGCTTAGGGGAAACCGGGGAGCTGTTTTTT.

CDR3 amino acids: CASSSFEVTGNYGYTF. The DNA for the CDR3 is TGTGCCAGCAGCAGTTTTGAGGTGACAGGGAACTATGGCTACACCTTC. The V gene is TRBV28, the J gene TRBJ1-2, with TRBD1 matching over 7 bases. J gave up 2 bases and V 6 bases, and 12 bases lay outside the gene matches. The CDR3 spans 16 residues. CDR1 and CDR2 (germline): MDHEN, SYDVKM.